The present T cell receptor (beta chain) was sequenced within a study of blood T cell repertoires in COVID-19 (dated by TCRdb to between 2020 and 2021). With respect to the entire study: Samples covering the acute and convalescent phases of COVID-19 were provided by collaborators in the United States, Italy and Spain. The prospective study material was composed of cDNA or gDNA derived from T cells, B-cell-depleted T cells, or PBMCs. The dataset comprised deeply sampled blood TCRbeta repertoires from subjects exposed to, actively infected with, or recovered from COVID-19. The repertoires were released in a freely available public database meant as a resource for research on the immune response to SARS-CoV-2. The samples were drawn from the first 160 participants of the ongoing ImmuneRACE study and from 1,254 subjects provided by 6 global collaborators. Sample metadata almost always included a de-identified subject ID, COVID-19 status, age in years and sex. Where HLA class I and class II types were available, the types were taken from metadata supplied by the sample provider, not from assay-based typing.

The immunoSEQ Assay, a bias-controlled multiplex PCR, was used to amplify TCRbeta CDR3 regions from genomic DNA. The authors' pipeline ran thus. The number of nucleated cells in each sample was estimated from the amplification of reference gene primers within the assay. To quantify the absolute abundance of each unique TCRbeta CDR3 rearrangement, sequence reads were collapsed and filtered. For each sample, productive Simpson clonality was calculated as the square root of Simpson's diversity index across productive rearrangements. The table comes from immuneACCESS by way of TCRdb, which keeps in-frame sequences with V and J called. Part of the clones is missing from these tables; in studies checked, under half for an unresolved V gene and the rest for unknown reasons. The V and J calls and clone size were taken over from that table, and D and trimming were inferred from the DNA. The sample table holds 56,000 or so clones, of which approximately 89% were seen once. Around 45% of the sample goes to the ten largest clones.

Results the study describes overall, beyond this receptor: How much clinical and demographic metadata was included differed by source and by participant, and the metadata was provided uncurated.

At one collaborating source in Seattle, patients were enrolled during active infection and were followed longitudinally through the course of disease. Each collaborating institution followed its own protocols to collect whole blood in K2EDTA tubes. For TCRbeta analysis, collaborator samples were shipped as frozen whole blood, as isolated PBMCs, or as DNA extracted from either sample type. For CDR1 and CDR2, the germline V gene lists KGHSH and LQKENI. The CDR3 spans 15 residues, from the cysteine through the phenylalanine. Only the CDR3 portion is preserved as DNA: 45 bases, with reading frame beginning at the first base. V is cut back by 3 bases and J by 3 bases, with 8 bases in the junction unmatched. On this clone itself: The target of this receptor is not known. The input lacks base qualities; no much larger clone sits a single base away.

The sample comprised peripheral blood. The rearranged segments are TRBV18 and TRBJ2-7; TRBD1 fits 7 bases in the junction. This TCR derives from a woman in her sixties or seventies with COVID-19, enrolled during active disease. The DNA is TGTGCCAGCTCACCTCGGGACAGAATAATCTACGAGCAGTACTTC. The resulting protein is CASSPRDRIIYEQYF. Reference TRBV18 and TRBJ2-7 genes cover what lies past the CDR3, so the full variable domain is NAGVMQNPRHLVRRRGQEARLRCSPMKGHSHVYWYRQLPEEGLKFMVYLQKENIIDESGMPKERFSAEFPKEGPSILRIQQVVRGDSAAYFCASSPRDRIIYEQYFGPGTRLTVT.